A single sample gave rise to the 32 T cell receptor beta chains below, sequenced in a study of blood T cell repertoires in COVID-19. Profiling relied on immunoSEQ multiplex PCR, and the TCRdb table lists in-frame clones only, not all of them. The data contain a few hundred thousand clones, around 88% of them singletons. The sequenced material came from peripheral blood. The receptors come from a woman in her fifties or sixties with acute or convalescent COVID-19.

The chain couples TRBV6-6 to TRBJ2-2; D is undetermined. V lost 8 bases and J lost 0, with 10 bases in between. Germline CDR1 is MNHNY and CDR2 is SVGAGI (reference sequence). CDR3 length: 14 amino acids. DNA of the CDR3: TGTGCCAGCTCGTTAATCGCGAACACCGGGGAGCTGTTTTTT. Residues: CASSLIANTGELFF.

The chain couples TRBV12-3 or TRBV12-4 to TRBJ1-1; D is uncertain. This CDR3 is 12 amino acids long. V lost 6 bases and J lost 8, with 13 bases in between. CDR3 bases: TGTGCCAGCAGCATCTCTAGTTCAGAAGCTTTCTTT. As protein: CASSISSSEAFF.

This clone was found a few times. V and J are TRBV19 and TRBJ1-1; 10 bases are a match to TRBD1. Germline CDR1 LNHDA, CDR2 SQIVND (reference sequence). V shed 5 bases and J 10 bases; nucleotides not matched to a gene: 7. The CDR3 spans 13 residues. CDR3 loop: CASSRDRGRVAFF. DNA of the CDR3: TGTGCCAGTAGTCGAGACAGGGGGCGAGTAGCTTTCTTT.

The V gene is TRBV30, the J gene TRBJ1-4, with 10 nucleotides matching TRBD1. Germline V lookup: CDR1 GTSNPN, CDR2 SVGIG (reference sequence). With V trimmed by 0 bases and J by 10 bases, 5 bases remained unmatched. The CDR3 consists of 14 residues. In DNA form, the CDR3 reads TGTGCCTGGAGTGTACGGGACAGGGGAGGAAAACTGTTTTTT. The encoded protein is CAWSVRDRGGKLFF.

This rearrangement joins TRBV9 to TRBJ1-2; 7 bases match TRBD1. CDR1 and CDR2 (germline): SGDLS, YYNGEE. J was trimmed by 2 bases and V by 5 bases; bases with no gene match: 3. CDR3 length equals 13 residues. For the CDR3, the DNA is TGTGCCAGCAGTAGACAGGGAAACTATGGCTACACCTTC. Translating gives CASSRQGNYGYTF.

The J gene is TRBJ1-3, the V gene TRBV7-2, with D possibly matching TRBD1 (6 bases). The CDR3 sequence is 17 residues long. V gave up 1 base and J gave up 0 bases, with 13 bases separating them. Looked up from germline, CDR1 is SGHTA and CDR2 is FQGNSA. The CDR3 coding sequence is TGTGCCAGCAGCTTAGTAGGACAGTCGCACTCTGGAAACACCATATATTTT. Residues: CASSLVGQSHSGNTIYF.

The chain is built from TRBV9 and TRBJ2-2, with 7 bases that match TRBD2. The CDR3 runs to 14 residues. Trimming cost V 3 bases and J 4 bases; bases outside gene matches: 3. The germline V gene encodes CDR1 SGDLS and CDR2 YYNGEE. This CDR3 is CASSEASGTGELFF. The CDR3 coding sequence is TGTGCCAGCAGCGAAGCTAGCGGCACCGGGGAGCTGTTTTTT.

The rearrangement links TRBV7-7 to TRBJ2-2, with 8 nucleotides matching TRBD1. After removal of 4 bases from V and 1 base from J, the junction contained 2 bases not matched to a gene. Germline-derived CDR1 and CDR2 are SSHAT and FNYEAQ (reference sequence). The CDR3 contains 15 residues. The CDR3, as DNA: TGTGCCAGCAGCTCTGGGACAGGGAACACCGGGGAGCTGTTTTTT. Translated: CASSSGTGNTGELFF.

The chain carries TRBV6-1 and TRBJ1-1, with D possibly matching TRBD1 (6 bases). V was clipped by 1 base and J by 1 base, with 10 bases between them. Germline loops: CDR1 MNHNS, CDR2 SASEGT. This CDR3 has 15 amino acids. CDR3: CASSEGTATNTEAFF. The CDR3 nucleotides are TGTGCCAGCAGTGAAGGGACAGCTACGAACACTGAAGCTTTCTTT.

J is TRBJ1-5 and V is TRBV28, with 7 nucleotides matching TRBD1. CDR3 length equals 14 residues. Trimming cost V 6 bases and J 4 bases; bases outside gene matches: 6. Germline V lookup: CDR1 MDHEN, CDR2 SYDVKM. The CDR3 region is CASSRTGLNQPQHF. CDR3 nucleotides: TGTGCCAGCAGCCGGACAGGCCTGAATCAGCCCCAGCATTTT.

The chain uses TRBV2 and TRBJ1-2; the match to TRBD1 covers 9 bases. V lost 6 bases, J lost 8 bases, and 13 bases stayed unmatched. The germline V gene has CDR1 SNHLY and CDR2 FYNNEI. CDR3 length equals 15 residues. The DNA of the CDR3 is TGTGCCAGCAGGGACCGGACAGGGGCGGGGGGAGGCTACACCTTC. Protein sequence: CASRDRTGAGGGYTF.

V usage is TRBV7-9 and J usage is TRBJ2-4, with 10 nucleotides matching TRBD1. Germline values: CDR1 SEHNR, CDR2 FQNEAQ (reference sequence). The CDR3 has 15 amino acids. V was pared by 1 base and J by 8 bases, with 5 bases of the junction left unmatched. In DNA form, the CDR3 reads TGTGCCAGCAGCTTAGGGGACAGGGGTGGCTACATTCAGTACTTC. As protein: CASSLGDRGGYIQYF.

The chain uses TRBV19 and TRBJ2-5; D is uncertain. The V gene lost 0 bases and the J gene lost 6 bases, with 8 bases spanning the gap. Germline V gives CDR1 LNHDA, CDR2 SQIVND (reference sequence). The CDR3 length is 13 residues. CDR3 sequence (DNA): TGTGCCAGTAGTATAGATAACACGAAGACCCAGTACTTC. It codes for CASSIDNTKTQYF.

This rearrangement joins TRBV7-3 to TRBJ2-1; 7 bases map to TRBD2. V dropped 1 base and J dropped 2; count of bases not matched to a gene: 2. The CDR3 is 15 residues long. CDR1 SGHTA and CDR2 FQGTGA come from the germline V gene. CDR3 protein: CASSLNSGTYNEQFF. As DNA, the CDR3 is TGTGCCAGCAGCTTAAACAGCGGGACCTACAATGAGCAGTTCTTC.

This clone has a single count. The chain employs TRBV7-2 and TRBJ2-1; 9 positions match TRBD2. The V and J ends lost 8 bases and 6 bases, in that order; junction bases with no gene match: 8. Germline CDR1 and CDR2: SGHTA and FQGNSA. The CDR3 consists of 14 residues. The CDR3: CASSAAGGFNEQFF. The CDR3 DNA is TGTGCCAGCTCGGCGGCGGGAGGGTTCAATGAGCAGTTCTTC.

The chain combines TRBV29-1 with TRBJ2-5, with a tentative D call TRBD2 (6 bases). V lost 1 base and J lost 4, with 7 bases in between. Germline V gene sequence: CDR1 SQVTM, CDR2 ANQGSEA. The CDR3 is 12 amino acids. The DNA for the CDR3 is TGCAGCGTTGAAGTGGGGGGAGAGACCCAGTACTTC. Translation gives CSVEVGGETQYF.

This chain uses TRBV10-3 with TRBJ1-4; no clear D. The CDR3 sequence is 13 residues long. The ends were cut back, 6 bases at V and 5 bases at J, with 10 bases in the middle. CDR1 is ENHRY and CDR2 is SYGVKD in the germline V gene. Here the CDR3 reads CAISRDPNEKLFF. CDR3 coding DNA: TGTGCCATCAGCCGGGATCCGAATGAAAAACTGTTTTTT.

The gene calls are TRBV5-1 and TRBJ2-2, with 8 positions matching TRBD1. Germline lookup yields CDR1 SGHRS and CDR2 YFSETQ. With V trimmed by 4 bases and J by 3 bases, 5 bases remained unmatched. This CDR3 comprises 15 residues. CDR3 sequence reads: CASSTGTGDTGELFF. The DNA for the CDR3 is TGCGCCAGCAGCACCGGGACAGGTGACACCGGGGAGCTGTTTTTT.

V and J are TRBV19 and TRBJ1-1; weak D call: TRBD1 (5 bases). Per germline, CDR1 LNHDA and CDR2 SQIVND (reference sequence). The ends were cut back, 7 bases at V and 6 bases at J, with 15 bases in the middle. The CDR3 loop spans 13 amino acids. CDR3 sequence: CASTRRGVAEAFF. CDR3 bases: TGTGCCAGTACCCGGCGGGGGGTGGCTGAAGCTTTCTTT.

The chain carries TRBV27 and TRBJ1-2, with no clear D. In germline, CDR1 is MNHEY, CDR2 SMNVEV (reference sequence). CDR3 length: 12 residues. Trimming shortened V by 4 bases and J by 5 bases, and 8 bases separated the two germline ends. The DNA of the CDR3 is TGTGCCAGCAGTTCATCTTCTTATGGCTACACCTTC. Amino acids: CASSSSSYGYTF.

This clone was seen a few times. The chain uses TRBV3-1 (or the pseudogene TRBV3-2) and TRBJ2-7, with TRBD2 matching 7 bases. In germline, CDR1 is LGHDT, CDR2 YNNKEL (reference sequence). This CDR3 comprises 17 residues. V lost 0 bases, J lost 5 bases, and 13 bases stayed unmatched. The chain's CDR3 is CASSQDAGRAFGHEQYF. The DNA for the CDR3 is TGTGCCAGCAGCCAAGATGCTGGGAGGGCCTTTGGGCACGAGCAGTACTTC.

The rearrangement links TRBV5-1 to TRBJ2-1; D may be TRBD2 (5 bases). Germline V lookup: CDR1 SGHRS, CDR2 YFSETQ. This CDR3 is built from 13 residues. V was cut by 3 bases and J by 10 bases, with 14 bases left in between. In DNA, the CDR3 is TGCGCCAGCAGCTCCAGTCCCGGAGGAGAGCAGTTCTTC. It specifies CASSSSPGGEQFF.

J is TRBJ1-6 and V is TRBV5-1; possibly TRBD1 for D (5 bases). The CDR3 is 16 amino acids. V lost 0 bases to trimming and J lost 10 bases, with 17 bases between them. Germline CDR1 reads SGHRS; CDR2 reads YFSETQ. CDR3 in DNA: TGCGCCAGCAGCTTGGGGGGCACCCAAGACGGATCACCCCTCCACTTT. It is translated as CASSLGGTQDGSPLHF.

CDR3 residues: CASSVGLAGNPTQYF. CDR3 nucleotides: TGTGCCAGCAGCGTAGGCCTAGCGGGCAACCCGACCCAGTACTTC. J is TRBJ2-5 and V is TRBV9; 8 bases are shared with TRBD2. The CDR3 covers 15 residues. The germline CDR1 and CDR2 sequences are SGDLS and YYNGEE. J lost 7 bases, V lost 0 bases, and 8 bases had no gene match.

This CDR3 is CASTSTGGEETQYF. CDR3 coding DNA: TGTGCCAGCACCTCGACCGGGGGGGAAGAGACCCAGTACTTC. The chain recombines TRBV5-4 with TRBJ2-5; 8 positions match TRBD2. CDR3 size: 14 residues. Per the germline V gene, CDR1 is SGHNT and CDR2 is YYREEE (reference sequence). Trimming took 6 bases from V and 3 from J; bases not matched to a gene: 7.

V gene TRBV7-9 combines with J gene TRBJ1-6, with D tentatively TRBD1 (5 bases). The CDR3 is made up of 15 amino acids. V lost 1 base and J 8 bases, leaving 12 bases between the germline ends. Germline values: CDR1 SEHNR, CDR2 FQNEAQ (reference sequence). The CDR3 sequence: CASSLVPTDYSPLHF. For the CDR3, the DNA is TGTGCCAGCAGCTTAGTCCCGACAGATTATTCACCCCTCCACTTT.

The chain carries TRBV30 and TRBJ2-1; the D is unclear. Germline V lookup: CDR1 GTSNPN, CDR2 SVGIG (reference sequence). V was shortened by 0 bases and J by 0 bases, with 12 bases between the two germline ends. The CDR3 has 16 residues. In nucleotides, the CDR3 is TGTGCCTGGAGTGTAATAGGCGGCAGCTCCTACAATGAGCAGTTCTTC. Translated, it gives CAWSVIGGSSYNEQFF.

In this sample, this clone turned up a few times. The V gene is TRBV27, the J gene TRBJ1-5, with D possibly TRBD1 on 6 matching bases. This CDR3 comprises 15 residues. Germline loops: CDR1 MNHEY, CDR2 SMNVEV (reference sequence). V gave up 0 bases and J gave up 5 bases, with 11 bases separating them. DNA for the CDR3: TGTGCCAGCAGTTTATCGAGAGGGGGTGATCAGCCCCAGCATTTT. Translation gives CASSLSRGGDQPQHF.

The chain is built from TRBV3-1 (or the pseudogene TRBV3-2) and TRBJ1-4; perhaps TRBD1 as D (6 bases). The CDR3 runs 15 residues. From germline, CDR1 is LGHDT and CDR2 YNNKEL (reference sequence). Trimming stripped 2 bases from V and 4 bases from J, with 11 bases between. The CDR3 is CASSQLGQNNEKLFF. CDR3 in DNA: TGTGCCAGCAGCCAATTAGGACAGAATAATGAAAAACTGTTTTTT.

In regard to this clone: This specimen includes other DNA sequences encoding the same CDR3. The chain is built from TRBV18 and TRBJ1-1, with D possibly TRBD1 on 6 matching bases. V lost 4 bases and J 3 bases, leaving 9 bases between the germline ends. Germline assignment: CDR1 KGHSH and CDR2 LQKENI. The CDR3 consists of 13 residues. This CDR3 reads CASSQAGDTEAFF. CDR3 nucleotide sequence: TGTGCCAGCTCACAAGCAGGGGACACTGAAGCTTTCTTT.

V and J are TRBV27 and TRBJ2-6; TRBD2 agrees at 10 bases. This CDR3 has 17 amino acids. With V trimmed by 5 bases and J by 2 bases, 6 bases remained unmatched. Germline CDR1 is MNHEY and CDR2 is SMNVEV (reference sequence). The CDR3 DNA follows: TGTGCCAGCAGTCCCGGACTAGCGGTAACTGGGGCCAACGTCCTGACTTTC. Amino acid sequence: CASSPGLAVTGANVLTF. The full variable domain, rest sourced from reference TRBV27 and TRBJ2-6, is EAQVTQNPRYLITVTGKKLTVTCSQNMNHEYMSWYRQDPGLGLRQIYYSMNVEVTDKGDVPEGYKVSRKEKRNFPLILESPSPNQTSLYFCASSPGLAVTGANVLTFGAGSRLTVL.

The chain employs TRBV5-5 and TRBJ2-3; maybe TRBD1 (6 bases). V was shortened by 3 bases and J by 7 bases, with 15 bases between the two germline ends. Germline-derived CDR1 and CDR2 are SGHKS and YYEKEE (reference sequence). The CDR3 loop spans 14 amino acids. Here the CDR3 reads CASSSMTGSNTQYF. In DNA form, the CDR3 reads TGTGCCAGCAGCTCAATGACAGGATCGAATACGCAGTATTTT.